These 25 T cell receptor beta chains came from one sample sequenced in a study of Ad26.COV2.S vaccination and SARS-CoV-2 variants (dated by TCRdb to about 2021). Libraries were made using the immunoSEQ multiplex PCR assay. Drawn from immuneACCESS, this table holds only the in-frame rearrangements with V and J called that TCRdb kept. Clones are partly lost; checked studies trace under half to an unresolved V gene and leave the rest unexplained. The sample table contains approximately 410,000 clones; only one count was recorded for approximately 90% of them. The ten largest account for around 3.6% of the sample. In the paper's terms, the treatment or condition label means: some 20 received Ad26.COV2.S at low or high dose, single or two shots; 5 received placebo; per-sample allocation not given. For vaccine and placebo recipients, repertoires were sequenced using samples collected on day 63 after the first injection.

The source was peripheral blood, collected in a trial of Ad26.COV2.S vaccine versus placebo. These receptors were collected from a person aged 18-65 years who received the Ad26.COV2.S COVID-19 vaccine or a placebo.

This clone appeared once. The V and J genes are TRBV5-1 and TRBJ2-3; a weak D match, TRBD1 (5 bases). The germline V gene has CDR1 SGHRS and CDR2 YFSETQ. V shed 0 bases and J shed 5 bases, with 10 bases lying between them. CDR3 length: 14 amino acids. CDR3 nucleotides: TGCGCCAGCAGCTTGGCTTCAGGGAAAGATACGCAGTATTTT. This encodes CASSLASGKDTQYF.

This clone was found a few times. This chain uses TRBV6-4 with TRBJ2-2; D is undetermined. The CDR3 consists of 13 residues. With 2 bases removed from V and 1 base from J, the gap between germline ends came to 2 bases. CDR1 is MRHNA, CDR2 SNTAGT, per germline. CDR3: CASSDGNTGELFF. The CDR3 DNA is TGTGCCAGCAGTGACGGGAACACCGGGGAGCTGTTTTTT.

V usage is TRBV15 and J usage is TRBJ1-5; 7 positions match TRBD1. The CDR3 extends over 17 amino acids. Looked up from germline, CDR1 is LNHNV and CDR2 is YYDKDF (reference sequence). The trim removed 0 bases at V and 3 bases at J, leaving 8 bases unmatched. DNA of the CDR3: TGTGCCACCAGCAGAGATGGGGGGACAGACTTCAATCAGCCCCAGCATTTT. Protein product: CATSRDGGTDFNQPQHF.

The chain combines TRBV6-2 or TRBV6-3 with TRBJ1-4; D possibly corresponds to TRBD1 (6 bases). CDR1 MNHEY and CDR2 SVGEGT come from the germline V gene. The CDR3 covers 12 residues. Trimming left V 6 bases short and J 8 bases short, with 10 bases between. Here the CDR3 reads CASSTTGEKLFF. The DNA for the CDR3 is TGTGCCAGCAGCACGACAGGAGAAAAACTGTTTTTT.

Written as DNA, the CDR3 is TGTGCCAGCAGTGACGAGGACAGGGCACCCGGGGAGCTGTTTTTT. This encodes CASSDEDRAPGELFF. This sequence joins TRBV6-4 and TRBJ2-2; 8 nucleotides align to TRBD1. The length of the CDR3 is 15 residues. Germline CDR1 reads MRHNA; CDR2 reads SNTAGT. With 2 bases clipped from V and 6 bases from J, the junction kept 5 bases outside the gene matches.

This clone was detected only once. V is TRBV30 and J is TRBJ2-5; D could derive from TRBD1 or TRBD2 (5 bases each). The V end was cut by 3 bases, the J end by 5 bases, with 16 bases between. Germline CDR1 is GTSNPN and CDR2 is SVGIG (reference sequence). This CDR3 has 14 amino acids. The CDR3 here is CAWRPPGPRETQYF. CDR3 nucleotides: TGTGCCTGGAGGCCACCGGGACCGCGGGAGACCCAGTACTTC. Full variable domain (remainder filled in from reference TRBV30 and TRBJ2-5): SQTIHQWPATLVQPVGSPLSLECTVEGTSNPNLYWYRQAAGRGLQLLFYSVGIGQISSEVPQNLSASRPQDRQFILSSKKLLLSDSGFYLCAWRPPGPRETQYFGPGTRLLVL.

This CDR3 is CASSLYVSYGYTF. For the CDR3, the DNA is TGTGCCAGCAGCTTATACGTTAGCTATGGCTACACCTTC. J is TRBJ1-2 and V is TRBV11-2; D remains unclear. This CDR3 has 13 amino acids. Germline loops: CDR1 SGHAT, CDR2 FQNNGV. Trimming left V 2 bases short and J 4 bases short, with 8 bases between.

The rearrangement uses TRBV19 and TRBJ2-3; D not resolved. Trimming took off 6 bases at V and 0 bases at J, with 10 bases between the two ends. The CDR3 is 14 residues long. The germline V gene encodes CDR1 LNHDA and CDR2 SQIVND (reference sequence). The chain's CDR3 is CASRKDPSTDTQYF. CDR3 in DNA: TGTGCCAGTAGAAAAGACCCTAGCACAGATACGCAGTATTTT. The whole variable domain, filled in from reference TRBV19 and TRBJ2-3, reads DGGITQSPKYLFRKEGQNVTLSCEQNLNHDAMYWYRQDPGQGLRLIYYSQIVNDFQKGDIAEGYSVSREKKESFPLTVTSAQKNPTAFYLCASRKDPSTDTQYFGPGTRLTVL.

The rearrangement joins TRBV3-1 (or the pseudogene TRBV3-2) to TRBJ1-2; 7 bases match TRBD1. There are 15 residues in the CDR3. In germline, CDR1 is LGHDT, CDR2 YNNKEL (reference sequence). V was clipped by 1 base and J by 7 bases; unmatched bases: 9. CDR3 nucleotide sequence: TGTGCCAGCAGCCAAGGACAGGGCGAATTTTTTGGCTACACCTTC. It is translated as CASSQGQGEFFGYTF.

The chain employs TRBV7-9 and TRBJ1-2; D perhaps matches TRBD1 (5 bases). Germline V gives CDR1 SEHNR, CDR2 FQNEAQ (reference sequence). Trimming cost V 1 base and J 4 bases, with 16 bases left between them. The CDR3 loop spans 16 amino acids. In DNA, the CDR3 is TGTGCCAGCAGCTTAGTGGGTCCAATCGGGACCTATGGCTACACCTTC. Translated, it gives CASSLVGPIGTYGYTF.

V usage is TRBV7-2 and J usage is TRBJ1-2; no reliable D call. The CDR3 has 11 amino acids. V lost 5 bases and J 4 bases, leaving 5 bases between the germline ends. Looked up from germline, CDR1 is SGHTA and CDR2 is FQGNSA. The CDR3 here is CASSLTYGYTF. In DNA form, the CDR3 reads TGTGCCAGCAGCCTCACCTATGGCTACACCTTC.

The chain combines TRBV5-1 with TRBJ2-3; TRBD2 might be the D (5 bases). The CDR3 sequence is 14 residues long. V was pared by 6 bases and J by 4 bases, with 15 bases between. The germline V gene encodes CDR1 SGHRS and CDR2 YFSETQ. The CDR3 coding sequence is TGCGCCAGCACCCAAGCGGAAGCACCAGATACGCAGTATTTT. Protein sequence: CASTQAEAPDTQYF.

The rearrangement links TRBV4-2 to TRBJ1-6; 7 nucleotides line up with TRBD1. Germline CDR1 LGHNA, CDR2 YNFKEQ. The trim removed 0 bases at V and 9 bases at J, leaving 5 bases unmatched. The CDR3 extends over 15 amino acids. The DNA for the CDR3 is TGTGCCAGCAGCCAAGAAGAGGGGGCTAGTTCACCCCTCCACTTT. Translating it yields CASSQEEGASSPLHF.

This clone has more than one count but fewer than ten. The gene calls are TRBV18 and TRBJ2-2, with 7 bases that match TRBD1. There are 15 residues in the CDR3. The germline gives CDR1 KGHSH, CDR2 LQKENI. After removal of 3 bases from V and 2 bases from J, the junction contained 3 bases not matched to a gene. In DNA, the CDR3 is TGTGCCAGCTCACCGGACAGGCCTAACACCGGGGAGCTGTTTTTT. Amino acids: CASSPDRPNTGELFF.

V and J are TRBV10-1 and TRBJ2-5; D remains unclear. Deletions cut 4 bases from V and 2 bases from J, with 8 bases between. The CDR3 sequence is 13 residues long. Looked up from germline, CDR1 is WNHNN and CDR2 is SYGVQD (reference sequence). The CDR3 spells CASSVPGQETQYF. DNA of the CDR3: TGCGCCAGCAGTGTGCCAGGACAAGAGACCCAGTACTTC.

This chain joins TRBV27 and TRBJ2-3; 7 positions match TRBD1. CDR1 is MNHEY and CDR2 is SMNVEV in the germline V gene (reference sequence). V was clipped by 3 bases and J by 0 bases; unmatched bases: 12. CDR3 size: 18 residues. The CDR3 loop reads CASSLVTTLGQSTDTQYF. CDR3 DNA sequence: TGTGCCAGCAGTTTGGTAACCACCTTGGGACAGAGCACAGATACGCAGTATTTT.

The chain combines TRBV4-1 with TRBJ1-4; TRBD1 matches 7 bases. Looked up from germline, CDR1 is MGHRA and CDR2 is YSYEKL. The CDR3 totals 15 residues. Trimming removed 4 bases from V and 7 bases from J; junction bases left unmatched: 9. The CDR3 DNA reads TGCGCCAGCAGCCTAACCCCGGGACAGATTGAAAAACTGTTTTTT. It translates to CASSLTPGQIEKLFF.

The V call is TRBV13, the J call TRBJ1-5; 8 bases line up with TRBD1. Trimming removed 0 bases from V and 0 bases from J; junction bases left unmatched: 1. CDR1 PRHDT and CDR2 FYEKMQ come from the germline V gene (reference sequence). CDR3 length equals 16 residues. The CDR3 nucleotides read TGTGCCAGCAGCTTAGGGACAGGGGCTAGCAATCAGCCCCAGCATTTT. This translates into CASSLGTGASNQPQHF. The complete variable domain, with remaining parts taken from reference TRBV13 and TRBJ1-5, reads AAGVIQSPRHLIKEKRETATLKCYPIPRHDTVYWYQQGPGQDPQFLISFYEKMQSDKGSIPDRFSAQQFSDYHSELNMSSLELGDSALYFCASSLGTGASNQPQHFGDGTRLSIL.

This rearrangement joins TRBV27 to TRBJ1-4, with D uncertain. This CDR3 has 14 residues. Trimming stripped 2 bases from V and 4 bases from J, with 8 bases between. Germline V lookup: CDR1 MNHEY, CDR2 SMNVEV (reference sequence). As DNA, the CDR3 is TGTGCCAGCAGTTTAACCCGGAATAATGAAAAACTGTTTTTT. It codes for CASSLTRNNEKLFF.

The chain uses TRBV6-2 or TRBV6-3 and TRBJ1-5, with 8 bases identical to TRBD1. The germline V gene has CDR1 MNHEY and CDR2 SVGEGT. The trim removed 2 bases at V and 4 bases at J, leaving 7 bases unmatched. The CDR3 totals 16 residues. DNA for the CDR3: TGTGCCAGCAGTTACATGGACAGGGCAGGGAATCAGCCCCAGCATTTT. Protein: CASSYMDRAGNQPQHF.

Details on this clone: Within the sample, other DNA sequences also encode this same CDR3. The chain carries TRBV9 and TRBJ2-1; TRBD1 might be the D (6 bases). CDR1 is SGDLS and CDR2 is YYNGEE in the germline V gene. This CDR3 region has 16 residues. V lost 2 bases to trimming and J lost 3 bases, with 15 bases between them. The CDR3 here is CASSVTTRTDYNEQFF. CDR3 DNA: TGTGCCAGCAGCGTGACAACCCGGACAGACTACAATGAGCAGTTCTTC.

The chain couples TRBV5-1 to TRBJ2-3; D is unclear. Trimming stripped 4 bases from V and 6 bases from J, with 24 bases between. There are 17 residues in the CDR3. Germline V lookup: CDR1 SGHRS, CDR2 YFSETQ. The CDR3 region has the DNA TGCGCCAGCAGCCTGTTATCGACTGGGGATTTTACTGATACGCAGTATTTT. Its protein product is CASSLLSTGDFTDTQYF.

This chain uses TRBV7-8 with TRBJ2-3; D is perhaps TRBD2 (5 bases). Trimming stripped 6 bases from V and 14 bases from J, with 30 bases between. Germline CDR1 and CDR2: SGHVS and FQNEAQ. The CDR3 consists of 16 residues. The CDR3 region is CASRRWMAESGHLWYF. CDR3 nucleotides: TGTGCCAGCAGACGTTGGATGGCAGAGAGCGGCCATTTATGGTATTTT.

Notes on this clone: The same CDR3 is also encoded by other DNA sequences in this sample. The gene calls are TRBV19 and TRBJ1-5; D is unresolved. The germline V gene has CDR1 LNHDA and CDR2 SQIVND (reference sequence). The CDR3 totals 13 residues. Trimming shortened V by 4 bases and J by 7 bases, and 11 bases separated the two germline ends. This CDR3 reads CASSKSAEQPQHF. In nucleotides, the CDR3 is TGTGCCAGTAGTAAGTCCGCTGAGCAGCCCCAGCATTTT.

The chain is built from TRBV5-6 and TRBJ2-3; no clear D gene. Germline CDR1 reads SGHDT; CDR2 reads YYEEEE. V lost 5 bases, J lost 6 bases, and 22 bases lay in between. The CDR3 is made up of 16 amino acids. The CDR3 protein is CASRRMPGPNADTQYF. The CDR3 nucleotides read TGTGCCAGCAGAAGAATGCCCGGGCCTAACGCGGATACGCAGTATTTT.